This passage covers 11 T cell receptor beta chains from one sample sequenced in a study of cytomegalovirus exposure and HLA in healthy donors (dated by TCRdb to about 2017). The library came from the immunoSEQ multiplex PCR assay. For the multiplex PCR, a mixture combining 60 forward primers for TCR Vbeta segments and 13 reverse primers for TCR Jbeta segments was used. TCRdb retrieved this table from immuneACCESS and kept in-frame rearrangements only. Not all clones are present; in checked studies, unresolved V genes account for under half, and no reason is known for the remainder. The table for this sample lists 150,000 to 200,000 clones; approximately 80% of them were counted only once. Of the sample, 0.95% to 1.4% falls within the top ten clones. Sequencing was done on a sample of PBMCs. These receptors were obtained from a woman in her thirties or forties in good health and CMV-seronegative.

The CDR3 here is CASSAGKGRQPQHF. Written as DNA, the CDR3 is TGTGCCAGCAGTGCAGGGAAAGGGCGACAGCCCCAGCATTTT. The genes are TRBV6-6 and TRBJ1-5, with a tentative D call TRBD1 (5 bases). The V end lost 5 bases, the J end lost 7 bases, and 15 bases lay between the germline ends. The CDR3 spans 14 residues. Germline V gene data show CDR1 as MNHNY and CDR2 as SVGAGI (reference sequence).

J is TRBJ2-7 and V is TRBV4-3; the D gene is possibly TRBD2 (6 bases). From germline, CDR1 is LGHNA and CDR2 YSLEER. This CDR3 comprises 17 residues. Trimming left V 0 bases short and J 2 bases short, with 17 bases between. The chain's CDR3 is CASSQDQGSGQTYEQYV. The CDR3 DNA reads TGCGCCAGCAGCCAAGATCAGGGTAGCGGTCAGACCTACGAGCAGTACGTC.

V usage is TRBV29-1 and J usage is TRBJ2-5; 11 bases agree with TRBD1. The CDR3 covers 13 residues. CDR1 is SQVTM, CDR2 ANQGSEA, per germline. Unmatched junction bases numbered 5, after V lost 6 bases and J lost 5 bases. CDR3 coding DNA: TGCAGCGTGTCCGGGACAGGGGGTGAGACCCAGTACTTC. Protein product: CSVSGTGGETQYF.

V gene TRBV19 combines with J gene TRBJ1-2, with 7 bases fitting TRBD1. The CDR3 length is 16 residues. From germline, CDR1 is LNHDA and CDR2 SQIVND (reference sequence). The ends lost 4 bases at V and 0 bases at J; junction bases unmatched: 8. The CDR3 sequence: CASSRGRQGTNYGYTF. Here the CDR3 DNA reads TGTGCCAGTAGTAGGGGTAGACAGGGTACTAACTATGGCTACACCTTC.

The J gene is TRBJ1-6, the V gene TRBV10-3; 7 nucleotides agree with TRBD1. This CDR3 comprises 13 residues. In germline, CDR1 is ENHRY, CDR2 SYGVKD. V lost 2 bases, J lost 8 bases, and 0 bases stayed unmatched. CDR3 in DNA: TGTGCCATCAGTGAGGGGACAGATTCACCCCTCCACTTT. Amino acids: CAISEGTDSPLHF.

A few counts support this clone. The chain carries TRBV9 and TRBJ2-3; 7 bases align to TRBD2. Looked up from germline, CDR1 is SGDLS and CDR2 is YYNGEE. The trim removed 3 bases at V and 6 bases at J, leaving 10 bases unmatched. CDR3 size: 15 residues. The CDR3 here is CASSAWAGAGDTQYF. CDR3 bases: TGTGCCAGCAGCGCATGGGCGGGAGCTGGGGATACGCAGTATTTT.

The rearrangement joins TRBV6-5 to TRBJ2-5, with 7 bases lining up with TRBD1. Trimming at V came to 6 bases and at J to 4 bases, leaving 8 bases not matched to a gene. Germline lookup yields CDR1 MNHEY and CDR2 SVGAGI. The CDR3 length is 14 residues. The CDR3 region has the DNA TGTGCCAGCAGGCCCGAGACAGGGAGAGAGACCCAGTACTTC. Translated: CASRPETGRETQYF.

The chain combines TRBV4-1 with TRBJ1-3; TRBD1 aligns across 7 bases. CDR3 length: 17 residues. Trimming at V came to 1 base and at J to 4 bases, leaving 10 bases not matched to a gene. Looked up from germline, CDR1 is MGHRA and CDR2 is YSYEKL. CDR3 in amino acids: CASSQGYGTTGGNTIYF. The CDR3 DNA reads TGCGCCAGCAGCCAAGGCTATGGCACGACAGGGGGAAACACCATATATTTT.

The chain joins TRBV10-3 to TRBJ1-4; 7 positions match TRBD1. Germline-derived CDR1 and CDR2 are ENHRY and SYGVKD. Trimming removed 6 bases from V and 2 bases from J; junction bases left unmatched: 3. This CDR3 region has 14 residues. CDR3 protein: CAISPGQTNEKLFF. CDR3 coding DNA: TGTGCCATCAGCCCGGGACAGACTAATGAAAAACTGTTTTTT.

The chain links TRBV19 to TRBJ2-5; 10 bases map to TRBD2. The germline V gene has CDR1 LNHDA and CDR2 SQIVND (reference sequence). This CDR3 contains 16 residues. The J segment lost 4 bases and the V segment lost 4 bases, leaving 9 bases of the junction unmatched. CDR3 in amino acids: CASSKLAGDGGETQYF. The CDR3 bases are TGTGCCAGTAGTAAGCTAGCGGGAGACGGTGGAGAGACCCAGTACTTC. The full variable domain, its missing parts supplied by reference TRBV19 and TRBJ2-5, is DGGITQSPKYLFRKEGQNVTLSCEQNLNHDAMYWYRQDPGQGLRLIYYSQIVNDFQKGDIAEGYSVSREKKESFPLTVTSAQKNPTAFYLCASSKLAGDGGETQYFGPGTRLLVL.

The V and J genes are TRBV4-2 and TRBJ2-5, with D perhaps TRBD1 (7 bases). Trimming stripped 1 base from V and 2 bases from J, with 20 bases between. Germline CDR1 is LGHNA and CDR2 is YNFKEQ. The CDR3 totals 18 residues. CDR3 DNA sequence: TGTGCCAGCAGCCAAGGAGGGGCGGGACAGAGCTCGCAAGAGACCCAGTACTTC. Its protein is CASSQGGAGQSSQETQYF.